This TCR beta chain was captured in a study of cytomegalovirus exposure and HLA in healthy donors. The wider study: Earlier findings included some 120 million unique TCR beta sequences obtained from approximately 170 million T cells.

With V trimmed by 5 bases and J by 0 bases, 3 bases remained unmatched. Per the germline V gene, CDR1 is MNHEY and CDR2 is SVGAGI. The CDR3 has 15 residues. A multiplex PCR was run with 60 Vbeta primers and 13 Jbeta primers. Only in-frame clones appear in the TCRdb table, and some are missing; sequencing was by immunoSEQ multiplex PCR. Of 130,000 or so clones in the sample, 75% to 90% are singletons; the top ten hold under 7%. What was sequenced was PBMCs. This sequence originates from a woman between 25 and 40 years old in good health and CMV-seropositive. This chain joins TRBV6-5 and TRBJ2-3, with 9 bases fitting TRBD2. This chain's CDR3 is CASSLAGPSTDTQYF. The DNA for the CDR3 is TGTGCCAGCAGTCTAGCGGGGCCCAGCACAGATACGCAGTATTTT.